This T cell receptor beta chain derives from a study of blood T cell repertoires in COVID-19. Background on the study: Some COVID-19 samples were acute and others convalescent; all came from the United States, Italy and Spain. T cells, B-cell-depleted T cells, or PBMCs provided the cDNA or gDNA that served as material.

Authors' methods: Amplification of reference gene primers was used by the study to estimate nucleated cell counts. Clones were read by immunoSEQ multiplex PCR, and TCRdb kept only the in-frame ones, dropping some. The V and J calls and clone size were taken over from that table, and D and trimming were inferred from the DNA. The table includes about 190,000 clones, around three quarters detected once. Input material: peripheral blood. This receptor was obtained from a man aged 55 to 70 with active or convalescent COVID-19.

CDR3 in amino acids: CASVLRGTDTQYF. As DNA, the CDR3 is TGTGCCAGCGTTCTCAGGGGCACAGATACGCAGTATTTT. The V and J genes are TRBV2 and TRBJ2-3; D is possibly TRBD1 (5 bases). The germline V gene encodes CDR1 SNHLY and CDR2 FYNNEI. V gave up 8 bases and J gave up 1 base, with 10 bases separating them. The CDR3 has 13 residues. The full variable domain, its missing parts supplied by reference TRBV2 and TRBJ2-3, is EPEVTQTPSHQVTQMGQEVILRCVPISNHLYFYWYRQILGQKVEFLVSFYNNEISEKSEIFDDQFSVERPDGSNFTLKIRSTKLEDSAMYFCASVLRGTDTQYFGPGTRLTVL.